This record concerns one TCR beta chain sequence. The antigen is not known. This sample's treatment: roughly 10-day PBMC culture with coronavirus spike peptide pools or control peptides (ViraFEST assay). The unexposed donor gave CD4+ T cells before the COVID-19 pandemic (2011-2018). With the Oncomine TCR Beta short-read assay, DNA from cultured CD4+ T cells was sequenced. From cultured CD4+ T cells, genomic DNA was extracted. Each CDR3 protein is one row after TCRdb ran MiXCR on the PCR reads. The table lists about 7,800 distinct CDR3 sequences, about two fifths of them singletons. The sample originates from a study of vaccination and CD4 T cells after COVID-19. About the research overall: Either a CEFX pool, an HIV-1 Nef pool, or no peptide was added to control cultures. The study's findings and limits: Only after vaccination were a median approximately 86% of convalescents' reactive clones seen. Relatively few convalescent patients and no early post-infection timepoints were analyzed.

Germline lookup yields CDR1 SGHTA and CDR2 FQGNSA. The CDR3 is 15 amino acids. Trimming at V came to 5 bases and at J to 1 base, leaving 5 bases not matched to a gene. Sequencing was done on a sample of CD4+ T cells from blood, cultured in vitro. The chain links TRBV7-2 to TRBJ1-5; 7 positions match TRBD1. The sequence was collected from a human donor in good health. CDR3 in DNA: TGTGCCAGCAGCCCAGGGGGGGCAAGCAATCAGCCCCAGCATTTT. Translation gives CASSPGGASNQPQHF.